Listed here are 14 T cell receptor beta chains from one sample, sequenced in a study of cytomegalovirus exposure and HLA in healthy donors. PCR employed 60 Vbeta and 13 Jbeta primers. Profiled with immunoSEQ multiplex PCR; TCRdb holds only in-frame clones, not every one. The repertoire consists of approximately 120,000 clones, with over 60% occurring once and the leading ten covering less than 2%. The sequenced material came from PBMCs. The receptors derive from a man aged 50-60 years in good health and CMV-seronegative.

CDR3 in DNA: TGCGCCAGCAGCTTGGGGCAGTCCACTGAAGCTTTCTTT. This sequence encodes CASSLGQSTEAFF. This chain connects TRBV5-1 to TRBJ1-1; D is uncertain. The germline V gene encodes CDR1 SGHRS and CDR2 YFSETQ. Trimming left V 0 bases short and J 4 bases short, with 7 bases between. This CDR3 is 13 amino acids long.

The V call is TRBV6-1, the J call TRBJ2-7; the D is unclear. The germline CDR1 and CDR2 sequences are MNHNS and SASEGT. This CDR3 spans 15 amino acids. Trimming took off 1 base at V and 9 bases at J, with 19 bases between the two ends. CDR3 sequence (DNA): TGTGCCAGCAGTGAAGGCGTAGTGCATGTTGGTGGGCAGTACGTC. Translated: CASSEGVVHVGGQYV.

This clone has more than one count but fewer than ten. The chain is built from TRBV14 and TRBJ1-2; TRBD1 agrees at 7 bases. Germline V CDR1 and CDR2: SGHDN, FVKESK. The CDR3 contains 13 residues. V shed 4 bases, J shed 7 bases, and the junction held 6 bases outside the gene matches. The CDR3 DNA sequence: TGTGCCAGCAGCCCGAGGGGGCCGGGTGGCTACACCTTC. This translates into CASSPRGPGGYTF.

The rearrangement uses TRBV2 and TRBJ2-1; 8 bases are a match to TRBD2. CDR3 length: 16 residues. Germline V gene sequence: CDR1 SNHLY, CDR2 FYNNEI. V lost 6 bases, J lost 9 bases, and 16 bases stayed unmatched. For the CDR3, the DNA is TGTGCCAGCAGGGGAGCAATGGGGACTAGAGATGGTGAGCAGTTCTTC. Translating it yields CASRGAMGTRDGEQFF.

CDR3: CASTHWAGPSSYNEQFF. In DNA form, the CDR3 reads TGTGCCAGCACCCATTGGGCGGGACCGAGCTCCTACAATGAGCAGTTCTTC. This chain links TRBV4-2 with TRBJ2-1, with D perhaps matching TRBD2 (6 bases). The CDR3 is made up of 17 amino acids. CDR1 is LGHNA and CDR2 is YNFKEQ in the germline V gene. Trimming took 7 bases from V and 0 from J, leaving 19 bases between them.

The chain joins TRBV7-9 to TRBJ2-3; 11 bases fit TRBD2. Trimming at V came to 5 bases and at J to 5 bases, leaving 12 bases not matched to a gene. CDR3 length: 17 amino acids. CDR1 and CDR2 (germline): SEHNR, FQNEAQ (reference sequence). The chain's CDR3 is CASSVARASGGQDTQYF. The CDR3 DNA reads TGTGCCAGCAGCGTCGCTCGGGCTAGCGGGGGGCAAGATACGCAGTATTTT.

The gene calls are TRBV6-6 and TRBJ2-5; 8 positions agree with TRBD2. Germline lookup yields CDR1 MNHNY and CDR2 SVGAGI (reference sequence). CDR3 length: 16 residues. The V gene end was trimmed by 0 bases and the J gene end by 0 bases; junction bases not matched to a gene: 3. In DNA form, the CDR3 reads TGTGCCAGCAGTTACTCGAGTAGCGGGGACCAAGAGACCCAGTACTTC. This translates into CASSYSSSGDQETQYF.

This CDR3 reads CASSAGGGGGKAQYF. DNA for the CDR3: TGTGCCAGCAGTGCCGGTGGCGGGGGGGGGAAGGCGCAGTATTTT. J is TRBJ2-3 and V is TRBV28; 9 bases agree with TRBD2. Germline loops: CDR1 MDHEN, CDR2 SYDVKM. The J segment lost 10 bases and the V segment lost 5 bases, leaving 13 bases of the junction unmatched. This CDR3 contains 15 residues.

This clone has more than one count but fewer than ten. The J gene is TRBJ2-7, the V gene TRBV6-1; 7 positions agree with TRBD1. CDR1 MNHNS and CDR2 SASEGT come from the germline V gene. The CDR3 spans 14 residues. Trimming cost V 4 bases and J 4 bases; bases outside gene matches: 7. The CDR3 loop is CASSAGRGSYEQYV. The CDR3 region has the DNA TGTGCCAGCAGTGCTGGCAGGGGGTCATACGAGCAGTACGTC.

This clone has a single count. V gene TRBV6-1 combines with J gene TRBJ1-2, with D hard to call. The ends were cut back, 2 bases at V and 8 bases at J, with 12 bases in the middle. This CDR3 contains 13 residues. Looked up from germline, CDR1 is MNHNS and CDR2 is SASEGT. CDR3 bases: TGTGCCAGCAGTGAATTTGTGAGCGGGGGCTACACCTTC. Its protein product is CASSEFVSGGYTF.

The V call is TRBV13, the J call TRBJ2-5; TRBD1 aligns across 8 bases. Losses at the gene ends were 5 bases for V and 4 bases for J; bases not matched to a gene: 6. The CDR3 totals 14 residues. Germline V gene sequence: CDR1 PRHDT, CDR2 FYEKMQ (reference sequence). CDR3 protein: CASSDRTGTETQYF. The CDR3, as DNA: TGTGCCAGCAGCGACAGGACAGGGACAGAGACCCAGTACTTC.

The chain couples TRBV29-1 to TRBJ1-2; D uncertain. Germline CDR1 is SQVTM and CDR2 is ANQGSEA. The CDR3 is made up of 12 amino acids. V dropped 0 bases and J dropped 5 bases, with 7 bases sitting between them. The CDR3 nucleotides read TGCAGCGTTGAAGATCCGTCGTATGGCTACACCTTC. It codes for CSVEDPSYGYTF.

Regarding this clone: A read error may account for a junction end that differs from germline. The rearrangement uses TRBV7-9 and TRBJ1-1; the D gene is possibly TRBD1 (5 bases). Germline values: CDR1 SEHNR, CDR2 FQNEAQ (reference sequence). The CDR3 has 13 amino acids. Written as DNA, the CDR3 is TGTTCCAGCAGCTTAGTCGGGGGTGCCGAAGCTTTCTTT. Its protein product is CSSSLVGGAEAFF.

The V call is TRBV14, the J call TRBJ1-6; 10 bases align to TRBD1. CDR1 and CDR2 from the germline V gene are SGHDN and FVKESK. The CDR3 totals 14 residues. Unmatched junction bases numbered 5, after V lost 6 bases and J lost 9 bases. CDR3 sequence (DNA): TGTGCCAGCAGTCGGACAGGGGGACTTTCACCCCTCCACTTT. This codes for CASSRTGGLSPLHF.